What follows are 5 T cell receptor beta chains derived from one specimen sequenced in a study of T cells in localized non-small cell lung cancer. Repertoires were generated with immunoSEQ multiplex PCR, while TCRdb's copy carries only in-frame clones and drops some. The table records more than 9,000 clones, 60% to 75% of them present only once. Here the sequenced sample was peripheral blood, taken before any cancer treatment. These receptors were collected from a male donor older than 55 with stage I lung adenocarcinoma.

The chain is built from TRBV19 and TRBJ1-6; a possible D gene is TRBD1 (5 bases). V was clipped by 4 bases and J by 2 bases, with 12 bases between them. Germline CDR1 LNHDA, CDR2 SQIVND (reference sequence). This CDR3 spans 16 amino acids. The CDR3 spells CASSTGGVAYNSPLHF. In DNA, the CDR3 is TGTGCCAGTAGTACTGGAGGGGTCGCCTATAATTCACCCCTCCACTTT.

This chain links TRBV7-3 with TRBJ2-1; the D gene is possibly TRBD2 (5 bases). Between the trimmed V and J ends, which lost 2 bases and 9 bases, there was a span of 20 bases. The CDR3 extends over 16 amino acids. Germline V gene lookup returns CDR1 SGHTA and CDR2 FQGTGA. The CDR3: CASSLGPGRLEGEQFF. In nucleotides, the CDR3 is TGTGCCAGCAGCTTAGGGCCCGGTCGCCTCGAGGGTGAGCAGTTCTTC.

The V and J genes are TRBV11-1 and TRBJ2-3; D gene ambiguous. This CDR3 contains 12 residues. Per the germline V gene, CDR1 is SGHAT and CDR2 is FQDESV (reference sequence). Trimming pared 6 bases from V and 4 bases from J, leaving 8 bases between. The CDR3: CASSSAADTQYF. CDR3 nucleotide sequence: TGTGCCAGCAGTTCGGCGGCAGATACGCAGTATTTT.

The CDR3: CASKRIAGGGGTDTQYF. The DNA of the CDR3 is TGTGCCAGCAAAAGGATAGCGGGGGGCGGTGGGACAGATACGCAGTATTTT. The chain is built from TRBV7-2 and TRBJ2-3; 10 nucleotides line up with TRBD2. The V gene end was trimmed by 7 bases and the J gene end by 3 bases; junction bases not matched to a gene: 13. CDR1 and CDR2 from the germline V gene are SGHTA and FQGNSA. The CDR3 totals 17 residues.

The V call is TRBV18, the J call TRBJ1-2; 7 nucleotides agree with TRBD1. CDR1 is KGHSH and CDR2 is LQKENI in the germline V gene. The CDR3 extends over 14 amino acids. Trimming took 1 base from V and 12 from J; bases not matched to a gene: 11. The CDR3 nucleotides are TGTGCCAGCTCACCACGGACAGGAGATTACGGACACACCTTC. This translates into CASSPRTGDYGHTF.